Listed here are 3 T cell receptor beta chains from one sample, sequenced in a study of CD8 T cells in ankylosing spondylitis. TCRdb ran MiXCR on the 5' RACE reads and lists one entry per CDR3 protein. The sample has around 210,000 distinct CDR3 sequences; less than 9.5% are singletons. Source material: blood, either unsorted or a sorted T cell fraction (not recorded which). These receptor sequences come from a female donor with ankylosing spondylitis or in good health (not recorded which).

This clonotype was picked up many times. The chain uses TRBV4-3 and TRBJ1-2; D is undetermined. The CDR3 covers 12 residues. CDR1 LGHNA and CDR2 YSLEER come from the germline V gene. V was trimmed by 1 base and J by 4 bases, leaving 4 bases between them. The CDR3 region is CASSQGPYGYTF. In DNA form, the CDR3 reads TGCGCCAGCAGCCAAGGACCCTATGGCTACACCTTC.

Many counts were recorded for this clonotype. The chain joins TRBV24-1 to TRBJ1-5; no definite D call. Germline V CDR1 and CDR2: KGHDR, SFDVKD. CDR3 length: 16 amino acids. V was trimmed by 4 bases and J by 4 bases, leaving 16 bases between them. The CDR3 loop is CATSDLAGRRNQPQHF. The DNA for the CDR3 is TGTGCCACCAGTGACCTCGCCGGACGGAGAAATCAGCCCCAGCATTTT.

This clonotype was counted many times. V and J are TRBV2 and TRBJ1-2, with D unresolved. The CDR3 is 13 residues long. Between the trimmed V and J ends, which lost 2 bases and 2 bases, there was a span of 6 bases. Germline assignment: CDR1 SNHLY and CDR2 FYNNEI. This chain's CDR3 is CASSEQLNYGYTF. The CDR3, as DNA: TGTGCCAGCAGTGAACAGTTAAACTATGGCTACACCTTC.